Following are 7 T cell receptor beta chains from one sample sequenced in a study of T cells in localized non-small cell lung cancer. The repertoire was sequenced with immunoSEQ multiplex PCR; TCRdb's copy has only in-frame clones and lacks some. The sample contains tens of thousands of clones, around four fifths of which appear only once. Sample: peripheral blood, taken before any cancer treatment. Receptors originate from a female donor of 60 years or more with stage I lung adenocarcinoma.

This CDR3 reads CASSFRQGGGYTF. The CDR3 region has the DNA TGTGCCAGCAGCTTCCGACAGGGGGGAGGCTACACCTTC. The chain is built from TRBV7-9 and TRBJ1-2, with 9 bases lining up with TRBD1. V was clipped by 3 bases and J by 8 bases; unmatched bases: 4. The CDR3 sequence is 13 residues long. The V gene's germline CDR1 is SEHNR and CDR2 FQNEAQ (reference sequence). Together with reference TRBV7-9 and TRBJ1-2, the CDR3 gives the full variable domain: DTGVSQNPRHKITKRGQNVTFRCDPISEHNRLYWYRQTLGQGPEFLTYFQNEAQLEKSRLLSDRFSAERPKGSFSTLEIQRTEQGDSAMYLCASSFRQGGGYTFGSGTRLTVV.

The chain employs TRBV10-3 and TRBJ2-2, with D maybe TRBD1 (6 bases). Germline values: CDR1 ENHRY, CDR2 SYGVKD. This CDR3 comprises 12 residues. V was trimmed by 5 bases and J by 5 bases, leaving 6 bases between them. The CDR3 nucleotides are TGTGCCATCAGTACAGGGACCGGGGAGCTGTTTTTT. Translation gives CAISTGTGELFF.

V and J are TRBV18 and TRBJ1-2; a weak D match, TRBD1 (6 bases). This CDR3 contains 15 residues. Germline CDR1 is KGHSH and CDR2 is LQKENI. Trimming cost V 3 bases and J 4 bases, with 15 bases left between them. The CDR3 protein is CASSPSMPGVYGYTF. The CDR3 nucleotides are TGTGCCAGCTCACCGTCAATGCCAGGGGTCTATGGCTACACCTTC.

This chain links TRBV30 with TRBJ2-7, with D tentatively TRBD2 (6 bases). Trimming took off 7 bases at V and 0 bases at J, with 13 bases between the two ends. The CDR3 is made up of 13 amino acids. Germline V gene lookup returns CDR1 GTSNPN and CDR2 SVGIG (reference sequence). CDR3 sequence: CASTGTSSYEQYF. In DNA form, the CDR3 reads TGTGCCTCTACCGGGACTTCCTCCTACGAGCAGTACTTC.

Judged by abundance, this clone is medium-sized (0.01 to 0.1%). The V and J genes are TRBV7-9 and TRBJ1-4, with D unclear. Germline CDR1 SEHNR, CDR2 FQNEAQ (reference sequence). The V gene lost 7 bases and the J gene lost 11 bases, with 17 bases spanning the gap. The CDR3 is 13 residues long. The CDR3 is CASTSYEGSKLFF. The DNA of the CDR3 is TGTGCCAGCACTTCCTACGAGGGTTCTAAACTGTTTTTT.

This clone was detected once. The chain employs TRBV6-1 and TRBJ2-7, with 7 bases matching TRBD2. The length of the CDR3 is 14 residues. Trimming at V came to 7 bases and at J to 4 bases, leaving 10 bases not matched to a gene. Germline V gene lookup returns CDR1 MNHNS and CDR2 SASEGT. The CDR3 spells CASTRLALGYEQYF. CDR3 sequence (DNA): TGTGCCAGCACCCGACTAGCTCTCGGGTACGAGCAGTACTTC.

The genes are TRBV29-1 and TRBJ1-2, with D perhaps matching TRBD1 (5 bases). Trimming cost V 0 bases and J 1 base, with 6 bases left between them. The CDR3 is 13 amino acids. The germline CDR1 and CDR2 sequences are SQVTM and ANQGSEA. Here the CDR3 DNA reads TGCAGCGTTGAAGATCAGGGTAACTATGGCTACACCTTC. Its translation: CSVEDQGNYGYTF.